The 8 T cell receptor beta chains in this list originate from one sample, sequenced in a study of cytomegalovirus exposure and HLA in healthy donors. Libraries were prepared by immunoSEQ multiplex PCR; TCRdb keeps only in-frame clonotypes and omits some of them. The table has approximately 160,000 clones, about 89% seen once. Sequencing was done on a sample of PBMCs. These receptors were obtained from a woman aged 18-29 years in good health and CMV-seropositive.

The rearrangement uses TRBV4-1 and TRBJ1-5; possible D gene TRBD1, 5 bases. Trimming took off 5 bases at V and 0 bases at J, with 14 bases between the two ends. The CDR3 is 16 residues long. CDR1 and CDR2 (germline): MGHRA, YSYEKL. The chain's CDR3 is CASSSTVSDSNQPQHF. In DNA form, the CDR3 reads TGCGCCAGCAGCTCGACAGTAAGCGATAGCAATCAGCCCCAGCATTTT.

The CDR3 spells CASGLGELAGPYNEQFF. The CDR3 DNA reads TGTGCTAGTGGTTTGGGAGAACTAGCGGGACCCTACAATGAGCAGTTCTTC. The gene calls are TRBV12-5 and TRBJ2-1; 10 bases fit TRBD2. Germline CDR1 LGHNT, CDR2 FRNRAP. The ends lost 1 base at V and 2 bases at J; junction bases unmatched: 5. CDR3 length equals 17 residues.

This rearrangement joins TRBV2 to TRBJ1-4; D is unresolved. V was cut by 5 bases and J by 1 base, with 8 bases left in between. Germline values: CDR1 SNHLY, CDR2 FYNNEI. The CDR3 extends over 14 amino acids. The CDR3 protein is CASSWTRTNEKLFF. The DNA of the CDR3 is TGTGCCAGCAGTTGGACTCGAACTAATGAAAAACTGTTTTTT.

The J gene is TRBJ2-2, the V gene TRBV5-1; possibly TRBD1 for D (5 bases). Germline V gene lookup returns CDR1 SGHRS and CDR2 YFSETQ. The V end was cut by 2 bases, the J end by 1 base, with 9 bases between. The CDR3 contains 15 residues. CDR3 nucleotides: TGCGCCAGCAGCTTCGGAGACAGGAACACCGGGGAGCTGTTTTTT. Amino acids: CASSFGDRNTGELFF. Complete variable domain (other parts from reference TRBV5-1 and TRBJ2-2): KAGVTQTPRYLIKTRGQQVTLSCSPISGHRSVSWYQQTPGQGLQFLFEYFSETQRNKGNFPGRFSGRQFSNSRSEMNVSTLELGDSALYLCASSFGDRNTGELFFGEGSRLTVL.

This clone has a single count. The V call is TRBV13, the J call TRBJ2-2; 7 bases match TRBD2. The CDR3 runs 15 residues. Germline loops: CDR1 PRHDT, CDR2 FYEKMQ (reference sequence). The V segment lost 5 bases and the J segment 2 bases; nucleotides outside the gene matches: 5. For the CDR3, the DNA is TGTGCCAGCAGCCCTTGGACTAGTAACACCGGGGAGCTGTTTTTT. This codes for CASSPWTSNTGELFF.

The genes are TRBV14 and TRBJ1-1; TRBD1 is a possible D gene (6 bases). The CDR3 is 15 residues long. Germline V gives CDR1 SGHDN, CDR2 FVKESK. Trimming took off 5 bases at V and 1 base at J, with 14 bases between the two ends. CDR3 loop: CASSYIRGANTEAFF. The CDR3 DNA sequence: TGTGCCAGCAGCTATATCAGGGGAGCGAACACTGAAGCTTTCTTT.

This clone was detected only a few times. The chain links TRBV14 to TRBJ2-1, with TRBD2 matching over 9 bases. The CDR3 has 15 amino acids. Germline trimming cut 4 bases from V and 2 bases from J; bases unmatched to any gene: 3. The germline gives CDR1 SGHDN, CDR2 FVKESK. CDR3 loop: CASSRVAGAYNEQFF. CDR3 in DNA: TGTGCCAGCAGCCGTGTAGCGGGAGCCTACAATGAGCAGTTCTTC. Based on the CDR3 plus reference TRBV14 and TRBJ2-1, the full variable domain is EAGVTQFPSHSVIEKGQTVTLRCDPISGHDNLYWYRRVMGKEIKFLLHFVKESKQDESGMPNNRFLAERTGGTYSTLKVQPAELEDSGVYFCASSRVAGAYNEQFFGPGTRLTVL.

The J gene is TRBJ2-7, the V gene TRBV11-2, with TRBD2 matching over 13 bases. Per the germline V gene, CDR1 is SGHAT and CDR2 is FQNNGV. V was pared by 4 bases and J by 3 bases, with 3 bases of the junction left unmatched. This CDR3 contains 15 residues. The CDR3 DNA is TGTGCCAGCAGCTCCGGGACTAGCGGGATCTACGAGCAGTACTTC. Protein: CASSSGTSGIYEQYF.